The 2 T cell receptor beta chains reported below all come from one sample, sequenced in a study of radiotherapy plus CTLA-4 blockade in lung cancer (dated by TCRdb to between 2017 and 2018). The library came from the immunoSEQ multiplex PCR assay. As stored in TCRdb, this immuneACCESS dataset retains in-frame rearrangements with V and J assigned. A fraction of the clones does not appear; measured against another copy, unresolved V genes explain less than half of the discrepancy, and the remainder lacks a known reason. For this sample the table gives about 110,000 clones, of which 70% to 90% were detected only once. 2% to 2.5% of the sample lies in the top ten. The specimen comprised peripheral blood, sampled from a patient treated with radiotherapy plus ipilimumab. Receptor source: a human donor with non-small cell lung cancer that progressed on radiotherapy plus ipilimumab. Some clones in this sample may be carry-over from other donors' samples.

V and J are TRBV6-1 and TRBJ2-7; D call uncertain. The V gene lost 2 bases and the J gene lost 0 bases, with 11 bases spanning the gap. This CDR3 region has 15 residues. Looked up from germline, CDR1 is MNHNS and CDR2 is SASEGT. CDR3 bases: TGTGCCAGCAGTGAAAAGGGCCCCGGCTCCTACGAGCAGTACTTC. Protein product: CASSEKGPGSYEQYF.

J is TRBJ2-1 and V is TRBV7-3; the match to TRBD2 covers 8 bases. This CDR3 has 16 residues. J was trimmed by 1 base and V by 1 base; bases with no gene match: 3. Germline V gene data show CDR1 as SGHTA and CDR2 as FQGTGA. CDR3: CASSLISGVSYNEQFF. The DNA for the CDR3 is TGTGCCAGCAGCTTAATTAGCGGGGTATCCTACAATGAGCAGTTCTTC.